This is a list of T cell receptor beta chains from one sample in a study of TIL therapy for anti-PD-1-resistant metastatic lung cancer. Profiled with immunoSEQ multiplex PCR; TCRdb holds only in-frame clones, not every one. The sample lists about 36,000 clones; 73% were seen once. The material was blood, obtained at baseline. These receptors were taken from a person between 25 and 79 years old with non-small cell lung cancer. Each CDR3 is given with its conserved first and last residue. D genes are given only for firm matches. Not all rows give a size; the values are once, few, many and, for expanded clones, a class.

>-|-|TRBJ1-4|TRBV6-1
TGTGCCAGCAGACAGGGTACTAATGAAAAACTGTTTTTT
CASRQGTNEKLFF
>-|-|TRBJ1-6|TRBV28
TGTGCCAGCAGGTCGAGCTCCTATAATTCACCCCTCCACTTT
CASRSSSYNSPLHF
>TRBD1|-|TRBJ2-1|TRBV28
TGTGCCAGCAGCCAATGGATGACAGGGACGGCCTACAATGAGCAGTTCTTC
CASSQWMTGTAYNEQFF
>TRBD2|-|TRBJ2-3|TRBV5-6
TGTGCCAGCAGCTTTAGCGGGGGGGGAAGCACAGATACGCAGTATTTT
CASSFSGGGSTDTQYF
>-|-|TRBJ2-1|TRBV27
TGTGCCAGCAGTTTATTCCCGAGCCTGAATGAGCAGTTCTTC
CASSLFPSLNEQFF
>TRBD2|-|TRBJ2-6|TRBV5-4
TGTGCCAGCAGCGCAGGACTAGCGGGAGGCCGCTCTGGGGCCAACGTCCTGACTTTC
CASSAGLAGGRSGANVLTF
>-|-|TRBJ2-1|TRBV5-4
TGTGCCAGCAGCTTCCGGCGGGGTCTCTCCTACAATGAGCAGTTCTTC
CASSFRRGLSYNEQFF
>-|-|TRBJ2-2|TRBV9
TGTGCCAGCAGCCCCAACACCCGACCTAGGGTCGGGGAGCTGTTTTTT
CASSPNTRPRVGELFF
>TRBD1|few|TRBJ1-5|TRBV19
TGTGCCAGTAACCAAAAAGTGGGGACAGAGAGTTATAGCAATCAGCCCCAGCATTTT
CASNQKVGTESYSNQPQHF
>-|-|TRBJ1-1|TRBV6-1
TGTGCCAGCAGTAGCAGGGATTTGAACACTGAAGCTTTCTTT
CASSSRDLNTEAFF
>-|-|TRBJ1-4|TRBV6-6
TGTGCCAGCAAGGAATGGACTCAGGGTGAAAAACTGTTTTTT
CASKEWTQGEKLFF
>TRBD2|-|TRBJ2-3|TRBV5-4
TGTGCCAGCAGCTTGAAGTTCGGGGGAGGGACAGATACGCAGTATTTT
CASSLKFGGGTDTQYF
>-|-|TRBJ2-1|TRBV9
TGTGCCAGCAATTCAGGGGAGAACAATGAGCAGTTCTTC
CASNSGENNEQFF
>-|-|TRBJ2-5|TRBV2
TGTGCCAGCAGTGTGCTTCGAGAGACCCAGTACTTC
CASSVLRETQYF
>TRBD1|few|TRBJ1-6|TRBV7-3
TGTGCCAGCAGCCGGGACAGCACAAGCTCCTATAATTCACCCCTCCACTTT
CASSRDSTSSYNSPLHF
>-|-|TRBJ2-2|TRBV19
TGTGCCAGTAGTAGTATAGACGGCGGGGAGCTGTTTTTT
CASSSIDGGELFF
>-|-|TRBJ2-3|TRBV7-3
TGTGCCAGCAGCGGAGGGACTGGCCGCACAGATACGCAGTATTTT
CASSGGTGRTDTQYF
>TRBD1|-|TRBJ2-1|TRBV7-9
TGTGCCAGCAGTTTCTCCGGGACAGGGGGAGATGAGCAGTTCTTC
CASSFSGTGGDEQFF
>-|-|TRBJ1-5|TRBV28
TGTGCCAGCGGAAGTCAGCCCCAGCATTTT
CASGSQPQHF
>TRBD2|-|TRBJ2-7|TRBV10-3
TGTGCCATCAGTGAGTCCGGACTAGCTCAGGCCTACGAGCAGTACTTC
CAISESGLAQAYEQYF
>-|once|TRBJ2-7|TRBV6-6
TGTGCCAGCAGTTCTGCCTACGAGCAGTACTTC
CASSSAYEQYF
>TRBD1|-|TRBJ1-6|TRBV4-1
TGCGCCAGCAGCCTGTTTAAGGGGACAGGGATGGCCGGATTCAATAATTCACCCCTCCACTTT
CASSLFKGTGMAGFNNSPLHF
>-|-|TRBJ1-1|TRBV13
TGTGCCAGCAGCGACCTAAGCAGGGTGGGGTACACTGAAGCTTTCTTT
CASSDLSRVGYTEAFF
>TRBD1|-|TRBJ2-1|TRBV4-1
TGCGCCAGCAGCCAAGTGGGGACAGGTGACAATGAGCAGTTCTTC
CASSQVGTGDNEQFF
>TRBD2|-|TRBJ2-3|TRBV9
TGTGCCAGCAGCTCTCAAGGAGGTAGCGGGAGAGGGCCAGATACGCAGTATTTT
CASSSQGGSGRGPDTQYF
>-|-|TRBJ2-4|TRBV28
TGTGCCAGCAGTGTGGGTGGCGGACAAAACATTCAGTACTTC
CASSVGGGQNIQYF
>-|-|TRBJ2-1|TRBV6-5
TGTGAGACGGAAAGCTCCTACAATGAGCAGTTCTTC
CETESSYNEQFF
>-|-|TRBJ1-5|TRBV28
TGTGCCAGCAGAAGTATAGGGGGTAATCGGCAGCCCCAGCATTTT
CASRSIGGNRQPQHF
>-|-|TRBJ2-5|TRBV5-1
TGCGCCAGCACCCACGGGGGGCGCATTGAGACCCAGTACTTC
CASTHGGRIETQYF
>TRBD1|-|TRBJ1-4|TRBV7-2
TGTGCCAGCAGCTCAGACAGGGCGTCAAATGAAAAACTGTTTTTT
CASSSDRASNEKLFF
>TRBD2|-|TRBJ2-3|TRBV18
TGTGCCAGCTCACCACTTCGAGGACTAGCGGCGACTAGCACAGATACGCAGTATTTT
CASSPLRGLAATSTDTQYF
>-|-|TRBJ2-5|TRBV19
TGTGCCAGTAGTATGACAGAAGAGACCCAGTACTTC
CASSMTEETQYF
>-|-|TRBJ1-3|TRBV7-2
TGTGCCAGCAGCTTAGACACCCGCTCTGGAAACACCATATATTTT
CASSLDTRSGNTIYF